Following are 30 T cell receptor beta chains from one sample sequenced in a study of blood T cells in healthy people across ages. PCR was performed a second time for about 7 to 12 cycles using a sample-barcoded 5' primer and a J-beta primer mix. One entry per CDR3 protein results from TCRdb running MiXCR on the 5' RACE reads. In the table there are about 1.8 million distinct CDR3 sequences, roughly 50% of which are singletons. The sequencing sample was made of blood. The source is a woman aged 40 to 50 in good health.

CDR3 nucleotides: TGTGCCAGCAGCTTAGTCGGGGAAGGAAACAATGAGCAGTTCTTC. Translated: CASSLVGEGNNEQFF. This rearrangement joins TRBV7-9 to TRBJ2-1, with a possible D match to TRBD2 (5 bases). Trimming left V 1 base short and J 5 bases short, with 12 bases between. Germline V gene lookup returns CDR1 SEHNR and CDR2 FQNEAQ (reference sequence). The CDR3 consists of 15 residues.

This chain connects TRBV20-1 to TRBJ2-3; 7 bases map to TRBD1. The CDR3 is 14 amino acids. With V trimmed by 5 bases and J by 0 bases, 5 bases remained unmatched. The germline gives CDR1 DFQATT, CDR2 SNEGSKA (reference sequence). Here the CDR3 DNA reads TGCAGTGCTGGCCGACAGGGAAGCACAGATACGCAGTATTTT. This encodes CSAGRQGSTDTQYF.

The CDR3 protein is CASSEIRDSSYGYTF. The CDR3 region has the DNA TGTGCCAGCAGTGAGATTCGGGACAGCAGCTATGGCTACACCTTC. J is TRBJ1-2 and V is TRBV28, with 7 bases that match TRBD1. CDR1 and CDR2 from the germline V gene are MDHEN and SYDVKM. This CDR3 spans 15 amino acids. Trimming took 5 bases from V and 4 from J; bases not matched to a gene: 10.

CDR3 DNA: TGTGCCAGCAGCTTATGGTTGGGGGCAGAACAGTACCAAGAGACCCAGTACTTC. Its translation: CASSLWLGAEQYQETQYF. V is TRBV11-2 and J is TRBJ2-5; D may be TRBD1 (6 bases). Per the germline V gene, CDR1 is SGHAT and CDR2 is FQNNGV. V shed 2 bases and J shed 0 bases, with 19 bases lying between them. The CDR3 is made up of 18 amino acids.

This clonotype was seen a few times. The chain employs TRBV10-3 and TRBJ2-3; D gene unclear. CDR1 and CDR2 (germline): ENHRY, SYGVKD. The CDR3 loop spans 14 amino acids. V was cut by 0 bases and J by 6 bases, with 10 bases left in between. CDR3 in amino acids: CAISESVSADTQYF. For the CDR3, the DNA is TGTGCCATCAGTGAGTCGGTCTCGGCGGATACGCAGTATTTT.

The CDR3 reads CASSYQAGTPYEQYF. DNA of the CDR3: TGTGCCAGCAGTTACCAGGCAGGGACTCCCTACGAGCAGTACTTC. The chain is built from TRBV6-2 or TRBV6-3 and TRBJ2-7; weak D call: TRBD2 (6 bases). This CDR3 has 15 residues. V lost 2 bases and J 2 bases, leaving 13 bases between the germline ends. Germline V lookup: CDR1 MNHEY, CDR2 SVGEGT.

With respect to this clonotype: A much larger clone differs by one base, so this may be a read error. V gene TRBV12-3 or TRBV12-4 combines with J gene TRBJ2-1; 7 bases agree with TRBD2. This CDR3 contains 16 residues. Germline trimming cut 7 bases from V and 0 bases from J; bases unmatched to any gene: 9. CDR3 residues: CASTTDPGGSYNEQFF. The DNA for the CDR3 is TGTGCCAGCACCACGGACCCGGGGGGCTCCTACAATGAGCAGTTCTTC.

The chain couples TRBV13 to TRBJ1-1; D unclear. Between the trimmed V and J ends, which lost 1 base and 6 bases, there was a span of 6 bases. Germline-derived CDR1 and CDR2 are PRHDT and FYEKMQ (reference sequence). This CDR3 contains 12 residues. In DNA, the CDR3 is TGTGCCAGCAGCTTAGTCATGGCTGAAGCTTTCTTT. Amino acids: CASSLVMAEAFF.

This clonotype was picked up a small number of times. This chain joins TRBV3-1 and TRBJ2-7, with D unclear. The CDR3 consists of 14 residues. V was trimmed by 1 base and J by 6 bases, leaving 13 bases between them. Germline values: CDR1 LGHDT, CDR2 YNNKEL (reference sequence). The CDR3 sequence: CASSQGSTAIEQYF. In DNA, the CDR3 is TGTGCCAGCAGCCAAGGTAGTACAGCGATCGAGCAGTACTTC.

The rearrangement uses TRBV20-1 and TRBJ1-2, with 9 positions matching TRBD1. Losses at the gene ends were 2 bases for V and 5 bases for J; bases not matched to a gene: 12. This CDR3 has 16 amino acids. CDR1 and CDR2 from the germline V gene are DFQATT and SNEGSKA (reference sequence). CDR3 amino acids: CSARKGEGTGNYGYTF. The DNA of the CDR3 is TGCAGTGCTAGAAAGGGGGAAGGGACAGGGAATTATGGCTACACCTTC.

V gene TRBV6-2 or TRBV6-3 combines with J gene TRBJ2-5; D is possibly TRBD2 (6 bases). The CDR3 spans 18 residues. V shed 0 bases and J shed 1 base, with 18 bases lying between them. Germline V CDR1 and CDR2: MNHEY, SVGEGT. The CDR3 loop reads CASSYSYQTGEVQETQYF. In nucleotides, the CDR3 is TGTGCCAGCAGTTACTCGTATCAGACGGGGGAAGTCCAAGAGACCCAGTACTTC.

This clonotype was seen more than once but under ten times. The chain carries TRBV6-5 and TRBJ2-5; D unresolved. V lost 6 bases to trimming and J lost 4 bases, with 9 bases between them. Germline lookup yields CDR1 MNHEY and CDR2 SVGAGI. The CDR3 has 12 amino acids. CDR3 sequence: CASSRGAETQYF. The CDR3 DNA sequence: TGTGCCAGCAGCCGAGGTGCAGAGACCCAGTACTTC.

This clonotype has more than one count but fewer than ten. This chain connects TRBV12-3 or TRBV12-4 to TRBJ2-4, with a possible D match to TRBD2 (6 bases). The ends were cut back, 2 bases at V and 12 bases at J, with 11 bases in the middle. The CDR3 runs to 12 residues. The CDR3: CASSLQVGGQYF. The CDR3 bases are TGTGCCAGCAGTTTACAGGTCGGGGGTCAGTACTTC.

This sequence joins TRBV11-2 and TRBJ2-7; TRBD2 might be the D (6 bases). Looked up from germline, CDR1 is SGHAT and CDR2 is FQNNGV. The V end lost 5 bases, the J end lost 5 bases, and 13 bases lay between the germline ends. The length of the CDR3 is 13 residues. As DNA, the CDR3 is TGTGCCAGCAGCGGAGGGGTAGGCCACGAGCAGTACTTC. This translates into CASSGGVGHEQYF.

This clonotype was seen a single time. V gene TRBV2 combines with J gene TRBJ1-1; D call uncertain. Germline loops: CDR1 SNHLY, CDR2 FYNNEI. Trimming removed 6 bases at V and 10 bases at J, with 9 bases between. The CDR3 runs 10 residues. The CDR3, as DNA: TGTGCCAGCAGAGGGAAGTCAGCTTTCTTT. It encodes CASRGKSAFF.

V gene TRBV7-2 combines with J gene TRBJ1-1; D not resolved. Deletions cut 6 bases from V and 7 bases from J, with 15 bases between. Per germline, CDR1 SGHTA and CDR2 FQGNSA. The CDR3 runs to 13 residues. In nucleotides, the CDR3 is TGTGCCAGCAGTCGAGGTCGGTCTTTTGAAGCTTTCTTT. This codes for CASSRGRSFEAFF.

The chain carries TRBV9 and TRBJ2-6; D gene uncertain. The germline V and J ends were trimmed by 5 bases and 4 bases, with 13 bases remaining between them. Germline values: CDR1 SGDLS, CDR2 YYNGEE. The CDR3 length is 15 residues. The CDR3 is CASSAVQPGANVLTF. In DNA, the CDR3 is TGTGCCAGCAGTGCCGTGCAACCCGGGGCCAACGTCCTGACTTTC. Drawing the rest from reference TRBV9 and TRBJ2-6, the complete variable domain is DSGVTQTPKHLITATGQRVTLRCSPRSGDLSVYWYQQSLDQGLQFLIQYYNGEERAKGNILERFSAQQFPDLHSELNLSSLELGDSALYFCASSAVQPGANVLTFGAGSRLTVL.

This sequence joins TRBV5-1 and TRBJ2-5; either TRBD1 or TRBD2 may supply D (5 bases each). Looked up from germline, CDR1 is SGHRS and CDR2 is YFSETQ. The CDR3 contains 15 residues. With 3 bases removed from V and 1 base from J, the gap between germline ends came to 13 bases. As DNA, the CDR3 is TGCGCCAGCAGCTCCCGGGACGTAACCCAAGAGACCCAGTACTTC. Translation: CASSSRDVTQETQYF.

This clonotype was seen only a few times. The chain has TRBV12-3 or TRBV12-4 and TRBJ1-2; possible D gene TRBD1, 5 bases. V lost 5 bases and J 8 bases, leaving 15 bases between the germline ends. The CDR3 is 13 amino acids. CDR3 DNA sequence: TGTGCCAGCAGTCCACAAACCAGGACAGGCTACACCTTC. Its protein is CASSPQTRTGYTF.

The V and J genes are TRBV4-1 and TRBJ2-6; perhaps D is TRBD1 or TRBD2 (5 bases each). The CDR3 totals 18 residues. Germline CDR1 and CDR2: MGHRA and YSYEKL. Trimming took off 0 bases at V and 3 bases at J, with 15 bases between the two ends. In DNA, the CDR3 is TGCGCCAGCAGCCAAGATTCCGGGGACCGTCTTGGGGCCAACGTCCTGACTTTC. It codes for CASSQDSGDRLGANVLTF.

The CDR3 sequence: CASSARTGNRDEQYF. The CDR3 nucleotides read TGTGCCAGCAGCGCCCGGACAGGGAATAGGGACGAGCAGTACTTC. The chain links TRBV9 to TRBJ2-7; 8 nucleotides match TRBD1. The V gene's germline CDR1 is SGDLS and CDR2 YYNGEE. V gave up 3 bases and J gave up 5 bases; unmatched junction bases: 10. The CDR3 covers 15 residues.

This clonotype was seen a handful of times. V and J are TRBV15 and TRBJ1-2; D is unclear. V was clipped by 1 base and J by 1 base, with 16 bases between them. The CDR3 consists of 17 residues. Germline values: CDR1 LNHNV, CDR2 YYDKDF (reference sequence). CDR3 nucleotides: TGTGCCACCAGCAGAGTAGGAAACGGACCGGTTAACTATGGCTACACCTTC. Translating gives CATSRVGNGPVNYGYTF.

The genes are TRBV6-2 or TRBV6-3 and TRBJ2-1; 8 nucleotides align to TRBD2. The CDR3 loop spans 15 amino acids. The trim removed 6 bases at V and 6 bases at J, leaving 10 bases unmatched. CDR1 MNHEY and CDR2 SVGEGT come from the germline V gene. The CDR3: CASRPGLAFANEQFF. The CDR3 nucleotides read TGTGCCAGCAGGCCTGGACTAGCATTTGCCAATGAGCAGTTCTTC.

This chain uses TRBV5-1 with TRBJ2-5; TRBD1 is a possible D gene (5 bases). The CDR3 covers 15 residues. Trimming removed 4 bases at V and 0 bases at J, with 13 bases between. Germline V CDR1 and CDR2: SGHRS, YFSETQ. The CDR3 DNA sequence: TGCGCCAGCAGCGCGACCTGGACAAACCAAGAGACCCAGTACTTC. It codes for CASSATWTNQETQYF.

J is TRBJ2-7 and V is TRBV28; 7 bases map to TRBD1. Germline V gives CDR1 MDHEN, CDR2 SYDVKM. With 6 bases clipped from V and 3 bases from J, the junction kept 8 bases outside the gene matches. This CDR3 comprises 14 residues. CDR3 nucleotide sequence: TGTGCCAGCAGAGCCGGGACAGTTCTCTACGAGCAGTACTTC. The encoded protein is CASRAGTVLYEQYF.

This clonotype has only one observation. The DNA for the CDR3 is TGTGCCAGTAGTCGAGCGGGGATCACAGATACGCAGTATTTT. This codes for CASSRAGITDTQYF. This chain uses TRBV19 with TRBJ2-3; 7 bases are shared with TRBD2. The V segment lost 5 bases and the J segment 2 bases; nucleotides outside the gene matches: 4. Germline V gives CDR1 LNHDA, CDR2 SQIVND (reference sequence). This CDR3 region has 14 residues.

The gene calls are TRBV20-1 and TRBJ2-7; D may be TRBD2 (7 bases). The J call may be wrong; the DNA end is better matched by TRBJ2-5. Germline V lookup: CDR1 DFQATT, CDR2 SNEGSKA (reference sequence). CDR3 length: 14 residues. The CDR3 region has the DNA TGCAGTGCTCGCGGGGCGGGGGCGTATGGGACCCAGTACTTC. Encoded protein: CSARGAGAYGTQYF.

V gene TRBV4-2 combines with J gene TRBJ1-2; possible D gene TRBD1, 6 bases. With 0 bases removed from V and 13 bases from J, the gap between germline ends came to 18 bases. The CDR3 has 14 amino acids. The germline CDR1 and CDR2 sequences are LGHNA and YNFKEQ. The CDR3 spells CASSQDESTGATTF. As DNA, the CDR3 is TGTGCCAGCAGCCAAGATGAGTCCACGGGGGCAACCACCTTC.

This clonotype was recorded a few times. The chain is built from TRBV5-1 and TRBJ1-1; D is ambiguous. Germline-derived CDR1 and CDR2 are SGHRS and YFSETQ. This CDR3 has 13 amino acids. V was cut by 5 bases and J by 0 bases, with 8 bases left in between. CDR3 loop: CASRPRMNTEAFF. As DNA, the CDR3 is TGCGCCAGCAGACCGAGAATGAACACTGAAGCTTTCTTT.

The chain employs TRBV6-5 and TRBJ1-5; 7 nucleotides agree with TRBD1. The junction had 11 bases not matched to a gene; V was cut back by 6 bases and J by 9 bases. The germline V gene encodes CDR1 MNHEY and CDR2 SVGAGI. CDR3 size: 14 residues. Here the CDR3 DNA reads TGTGCCAGCAGACCGACAGGGTTGGGGTCGCCCCAGCATTTT. Translation: CASRPTGLGSPQHF.